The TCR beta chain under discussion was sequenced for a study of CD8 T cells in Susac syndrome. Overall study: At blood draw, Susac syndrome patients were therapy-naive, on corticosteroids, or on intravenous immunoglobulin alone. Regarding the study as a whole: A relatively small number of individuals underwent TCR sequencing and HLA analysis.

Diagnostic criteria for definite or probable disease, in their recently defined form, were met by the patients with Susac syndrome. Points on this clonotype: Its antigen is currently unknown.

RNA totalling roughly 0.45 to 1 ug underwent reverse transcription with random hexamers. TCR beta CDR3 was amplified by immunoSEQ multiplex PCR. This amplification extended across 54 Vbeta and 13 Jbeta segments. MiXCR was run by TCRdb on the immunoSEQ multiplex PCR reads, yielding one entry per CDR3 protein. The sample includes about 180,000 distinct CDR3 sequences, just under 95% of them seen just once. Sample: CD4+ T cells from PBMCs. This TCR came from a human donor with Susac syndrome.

CDR3 sequence reads: CASSYVGYGYTF. The CDR3 DNA is TGTGCCAGCAGTTACGTAGGATATGGCTACACCTTC. The chain has TRBV6-2 or TRBV6-3 and TRBJ1-2; no clear D. Germline values: CDR1 MNHEY, CDR2 SVGEGT. Trimming left V 2 bases short and J 5 bases short, with 6 bases between. CDR3 length: 12 residues.